This T cell receptor (beta chain) is drawn from a study of blood T cell repertoires in COVID-19. About the study: The samples span acute and convalescent COVID-19 from the United States, Italy and Spain. From T cells, B-cell-depleted T cells, or PBMCs came the material, which was cDNA or gDNA.

Some clones are missing from TCRdb's copy, which holds only in-frame ones; the method was immunoSEQ multiplex PCR. Of fewer than 250,000 clones listed, 81% are singletons. With 6 bases clipped from V and 3 bases from J, the junction kept 5 bases outside the gene matches. The germline V gene encodes CDR1 SNHLY and CDR2 FYNNEI. The CDR3 extends over 15 amino acids. Sequencing was carried out using PBMCs or T cells enriched from blood (not recorded which). The TCR sequence derives from a woman aged 45 to 65 with acute COVID-19. This sequence joins TRBV2 and TRBJ1-4; 9 bases align to TRBD1. The CDR3 loop is CASSADRGSNEKLFF. The CDR3 bases are TGTGCCAGCAGCGCAGACAGGGGGTCTAATGAAAAACTGTTTTTT.